Described below is a single T cell receptor beta chain sequence and its context. The antigen is unknown. These data originate in a study of T cells in localized non-small cell lung cancer. The study's findings and limits: Investigators sequenced only a single tumor region, leaving heterogeneity possible. Uninvolved nearby lung showed the greatest T cell clonality, exceeding that found in tumor. Adjacent lung tissue had a median about 50 of the top 100 clones found in the tumor.

Clones were sequenced by immunoSEQ multiplex PCR, and TCRdb holds only the in-frame ones, with some missing. The sample consists of just under 35,000 clones, around 93% of them appearing once. This receptor was obtained from a female donor older than 55 with stage II lung adenocarcinoma. Specimen: peripheral blood mononuclear cells, collected before any cancer treatment.

The CDR3 bases are TGTGCCAGCAGGTCGGGACTCCTAACCATACTGGCCGAGCAGTACTTC. It specifies CASRSGLLTILAEQYF. The genes are TRBV28 and TRBJ2-7; possibly TRBD2 for D (6 bases). Trimming removed 6 bases from V and 6 bases from J, with 24 bases in between. From germline, CDR1 is MDHEN and CDR2 SYDVKM. This CDR3 has 16 residues.